This T cell receptor beta chain was identified during a study of T cell changes during pregnancy in multiple sclerosis. Sequenced by immunoSEQ multiplex PCR; TCRdb stores in-frame clones only, minus some. The sample carries about 64,000 clones, less than 95% recorded once. CDR1 is SGHAT and CDR2 is FQNNGV in the germline V gene. The CDR3 spans 13 residues. Trimming at V came to 6 bases and at J to 8 bases, leaving 7 bases not matched to a gene. The chain has TRBV11-2 and TRBJ2-1; TRBD2 matches 7 bases. This clonotype originated in a female donor in good health, enrolled as a control in a pregnancy study. Source: peripheral blood, taken in the second trimester of pregnancy. The CDR3 protein is CASRRLAGHEQFF. In DNA, the CDR3 is TGTGCCAGCAGACGACTAGCTGGGCATGAGCAGTTCTTC.